The clone carrying this T cell receptor (beta chain) was picked up many times. Germline assignment: CDR1 SGHTA and CDR2 FQGNSA. The CDR3 runs to 15 residues. V lost 3 bases to trimming and J lost 5 bases, with 16 bases between them. The data belong to a study of T-cell memory formation after mild COVID-19. TCRdb recomputed calls from the 5' RACE reads with MiXCR, one row per CDR3 protein. The sample includes 400,000 to 500,000 distinct CDR3 sequences, around 24% seen only once; the top ten take roughly 9.7%. This sequence originates from an adult woman who had mild COVID-19 (a few samples of this study predate the infection). Cell type and time point are not known. Sequencing was done on a sample of PBMCs or a T cell subset sorted from them (not recorded which). The chain is built from TRBV7-2 and TRBJ2-5; D possibly uses TRBD1 or TRBD2 (6 bases each). CDR3 loop: CASSLKGGRWETQYF. For the CDR3, the DNA is TGTGCCAGCAGCTTGAAGGGGGGCCGGTGGGAGACCCAGTACTTC.